This T cell receptor (beta chain) is from a study of graft-versus-host responses after intestinal transplantation. Overall study: Anti-thymocyte globulin served as induction for all recipients, who then took tacrolimus and steroids for about three years. Study-wide findings and caveats: Maximum circulating GvH clone levels tracked with early post-transplant HvG decreases.

The V gene's germline CDR1 is LNHDA and CDR2 SQIVND (reference sequence). Trimming removed 1 base at V and 0 bases at J, with 5 bases between. The CDR3 is 14 amino acids. Note on this clone: Its antigen is not identified.

Assay: immunoSEQ multiplex PCR; the TCRdb copy retains only in-frame clones and omits some. The repertoire holds under 80,000 clones, with roughly 90% as singletons. Specimen: PBMCs, collected 98 days after intestinal transplantation. The chain recombines TRBV19 with TRBJ2-3; D call uncertain. The receptor was derived from a human patient who received an intestinal transplant, so some T cells may come from the graft donor. DNA of the CDR3: TGTGCCAGTAGTATAGCGGGTAGCACAGATACGCAGTATTTT. Encoded protein: CASSIAGSTDTQYF.